A single T cell receptor beta chain is shown here with its context. Its specificity is unknown. TCRdb processed the 5' RACE reads anew with MiXCR; each CDR3 protein has one entry. Seen here are under 550,000 distinct CDR3 sequences, about 24% observed once, and the top ten hold 0.89%. The CDR3 extends over 15 amino acids. The junction had 9 bases not matched to a gene; V was cut back by 4 bases and J by 5 bases. Per germline, CDR1 SEHNR and CDR2 FQNEAQ (reference sequence). This sample is part of a study of CD8 T cells in ankylosing spondylitis. Study conclusions and caveats: Reported data indicate significant enrichment of disease-linked clones within matched ankylosing spondylitis synovial fluid. Some motif variants had been reported before (in reactive arthritis synovial fluid and blood). Roughly 8 highly homologous variants made up a TCR beta motif, and this motif appeared characteristic of ankylosing spondylitis blood. Relatively rare in peripheral blood, disease-linked clones were also CD8+.

Sequenced sample: blood, either unsorted or a sorted T cell fraction (not recorded which). The origin of this receptor is a male donor with ankylosing spondylitis. This chain links TRBV7-9 with TRBJ1-2, with 8 nucleotides matching TRBD1. CDR3 loop: CASSSRQGNLYGYTF. CDR3 in DNA: TGTGCCAGCAGCTCAAGACAGGGGAACCTGTATGGCTACACCTTC.